Listed below are T cell receptor beta chains from one sample, sequenced in a study of blood T cell repertoires in COVID-19. TCRdb's copy holds only in-frame clones and misses some; the assay was immunoSEQ multiplex PCR. Here the sample spans some 150,000 clones, about 77% being singletons. The sample taken for sequencing was peripheral blood. These receptor sequences come from a woman of 80 years or more with acute or convalescent COVID-19. The CDR3 runs from the conserved cysteine through the conserved F or W.

v_call | cdr3_aa
TRBV28 | CASSPSEPQHF
TRBV7-6 | CASSGTASMNTEAFF
TRBV9 | CASSGGQGGNSPLHF
TRBV2 | CASSEGGTGELFF
TRBV6-5 | CASMGPMWGGDTQYF
TRBV18 | CASSPPAGPNQPQHF
TRBV29-1 | CSVEPGSLQETQYF
TRBV7-9 | CASSVGTAATYGYTF
TRBV28 | CASSLGQQGSGYTF
TRBV19 | CASSIEVMNTEAFF
TRBV4-1 | CASSQDWAQVPRAIYF
TRBV30 | CAWSPGQTYGYTF
TRBV18 | CASSPPFMGLAARGYEQYF
TRBV3-1/TRBV3-2 | CASSRRRGQPQHF
TRBV11-2 | CASSLRGRETQYF
TRBV19 | CASSAPRQPTQYNEQFF
TRBV27 | CASAGQSNQPQHF
TRBV7-3 | CASSLVRRGQGLSGELFF
TRBV28 | CASSPAAGQGRPEAFF
TRBV11-2 | CASSLDYSGAGNNEQFF
TRBV2 | CASTQGARGNTIYF
TRBV2 | CASSRTETTDTQYF
TRBV6-4 | CASSDLPGTDSYNEQFF
TRBV27 | CASSLFAGANPSYEQYF
TRBV5-1 | CASSLAAGTEAFF
TRBV5-4 | CASSAPGQGVNNSPLHF
TRBV7-2 | CASSPRQGGNTEAFF
TRBV19 | CASSIAGGGEQFF
TRBV6-1 | CASSEQGAAYNSPLHF
TRBV7-8 | CASSLGLWPQHF
TRBV5-1 | CASSGQGYTEAFF
TRBV18 | CASSPYGGDNYGYTF
TRBV6-5 | CASTGMAKNIQYF
TRBV19 | CASTTGGKQPQHF
TRBV5-1 | CASSQTVDGYTF
TRBV18 | CASSDFKPGGYTF
TRBV6-5 | CASSYSRTGDTEAFF
TRBV18 | CASSPWDSANTGELFF
TRBV19 | CASGRTGESNQPQHF
TRBV28 | CASSPRDQPQHF
TRBV2 | CASSEDRAGAHYEQYF
TRBV23-1 | CASSPTREGESPYEQYF
TRBV2 | CASSRPGMAGELFF
TRBV7-2 | CASSLQGLDTEAFF
TRBV18 | CASSPTTAYEQYF
TRBV28 | CASSLSSGYEQYF
TRBV5-1 | CASSPGTVGNTIYF
TRBV5-1 | CASALGTPEGEQFF
TRBV14 | CASSPRFLSTDTQYF
TRBV30 | CAWRSTGTSTEAFF
TRBV20-1 | CSASARTSGGTDTQYF
TRBV27 | CASSPGGTNEKLFF
TRBV2 | CASSRFSGGASDTQYF
TRBV18 | CASSLAQQTYEQYF
TRBV9 | CASSTEGGEAFF
TRBV28 | CASSYPWEDQPQHF
TRBV14 | CASSQQGKGELFF
TRBV6-6 | CASSSRSSGANVLTF
TRBV24-1 | CATSDFRENEAFF
TRBV2 | CASSDGTSGRYTEAFF